The sequence of this T cell receptor (beta chain) was determined in a study of shared clonotypes between healthy human individuals. Concerning this clone itself: Its antigen is still unknown.

General study findings and limits: The naive CD4 repertoires of a few donors were compared, and approximately 4.5% of clonotypes were shared.

Using immunoSEQ multiplex PCR, the repertoire was profiled, and TCRdb retains in-frame clones only, with some absent. The data show about 1 million clones, approximately 72% seen once. The trim removed 3 bases at V and 4 bases at J, leaving 11 bases unmatched. This CDR3 region has 17 residues. The germline gives CDR1 KGHSH, CDR2 LQKENI. What was sequenced was memory CD4+ T cells sorted from blood. Subset meaning: CD45RA-negative fraction. This sequence joins TRBV18 and TRBJ1-4; 7 nucleotides line up with TRBD1. The sequence was collected from a man younger than 30 in good health. CDR3 DNA: TGTGCCAGCTCACCGAAGTTGCGGGACAGTAGTAATGAAAAACTGTTTTTT. This encodes CASSPKLRDSSNEKLFF. Full variable domain (missing parts from reference TRBV18 and TRBJ1-4): NAGVMQNPRHLVRRRGQEARLRCSPMKGHSHVYWYRQLPEEGLKFMVYLQKENIIDESGMPKERFSAEFPKEGPSILRIQQVVRGDSAAYFCASSPKLRDSSNEKLFFGSGTQLSVL.